This TCR beta chain was identified during a study of tumor-infiltrating lymphocytes in primary liver carcinoma. For the study at large: The patients, men and women alike, were aged 30 to 69 years. Spanning 4.2 to 10 cm, the tumors were T1-T3 N0M0.

A constant-region primer served to make TCR beta cDNA from about 0.45 ug total RNA. Slightly modified ARM-PCR, run as three nested multiplex PCR rounds, produced the TCR beta libraries. Use of TRBV1-TRBV30 forward primers with a C-beta reverse primer characterized the first two PCR rounds, which lasted nine to eleven cycles each. TCRdb independently ran MiXCR on the multiplex PCR reads; one entry per CDR3 protein. The table includes approximately 330,000 distinct CDR3 sequences, roughly 61% detected once. Trimming removed 8 bases at V and 1 base at J, with 15 bases between. Germline CDR1 is MNHNS and CDR2 is SASEGT. The CDR3 loop spans 15 amino acids. In its sample, this clonotype was seen many times. Germline DNA was also extracted, and blood RNA derived from unsorted whole blood.

The receptor was isolated from a man aged 35 to 55 with primary liver carcinoma and hepatitis B virus infection. This chain links TRBV6-1 with TRBJ2-4; tentative D call: TRBD1 (6 bases). Sequenced material: peripheral blood. The CDR3 sequence is CASRPSGVAKNIQYF. CDR3 bases: TGTGCCAGCCGCCCCTCAGGGGTTGCCAAAAACATTCAGTACTTC.